The 5 T cell receptor beta chains below all came from one sample that was sequenced in a study of blood T cell repertoires in COVID-19. Generated by immunoSEQ multiplex PCR, the TCRdb table keeps only in-frame clones and is missing some. This table has about 200,000 clones, 81% appearing once. What was sequenced was peripheral blood. The origin of the receptors is a woman aged 80 or over with acute or convalescent COVID-19.

CDR3 sequence: CASSLQMNTEAFF. The CDR3 DNA reads as TGCGCCAGCAGCTTACAGATGAACACTGAAGCTTTCTTT. This chain uses TRBV5-1 with TRBJ1-1; D remains unclear. CDR3 length equals 13 residues. Germline V gives CDR1 SGHRS, CDR2 YFSETQ. Trimming stripped 2 bases from V and 0 bases from J, with 5 bases between.

The chain employs TRBV12-5 and TRBJ2-1; D unclear. V shed 1 base and J shed 5 bases, with 3 bases lying between them. The CDR3 length is 12 residues. Germline values: CDR1 LGHNT, CDR2 FRNRAP. As DNA, the CDR3 is TGTGCTAGTGGTTTGGCCGACAATGAGCAGTTCTTC. Translating gives CASGLADNEQFF. The full variable domain, in which reference TRBV12-5 and TRBJ2-1 provide the parts outside the CDR3, is DARVTQTPRHKVTEMGQEVTMRCQPILGHNTVFWYRQTMMQGLELLAYFRNRAPLDDSGMPKDRFSAEMPDATLATLKIQPSEPRDSAVYFCASGLADNEQFFGPGTRLTVL.

The V call is TRBV28, the J call TRBJ2-1, with 7 nucleotides matching TRBD2. The CDR3 length is 15 residues. CDR1 is MDHEN, CDR2 SYDVKM, per germline. Trimming took 2 bases from V and 7 from J; bases not matched to a gene: 8. The DNA for the CDR3 is TGTGCCAGCAGTTTAGGCGGGAGATGGGGGAATGAGCAGTTCTTC. It specifies CASSLGGRWGNEQFF.

The chain joins TRBV6-5 to TRBJ2-6; D is unresolved. In germline, CDR1 is MNHEY, CDR2 SVGAGI. Trimming cost V 2 bases and J 0 bases, with 5 bases left between them. The CDR3 runs 15 residues. Here the CDR3 DNA reads TGTGCCAGCAGTTACGCGTTCTCTGGGGCCAACGTCCTGACTTTC. This encodes CASSYAFSGANVLTF.

A remark on this clone: The junction differs from germline at one of its ends, possibly a read error. This chain joins TRBV3-1 (or the pseudogene TRBV3-2) and TRBJ2-7; weak D call: TRBD2 (6 bases). Per germline, CDR1 LGHDT and CDR2 YNNKEL (reference sequence). CDR3 length: 13 amino acids. In nucleotides, the CDR3 is TGTGCCAGCACCCAAAACGGGGGCTACGAGCAGTACTTC. This codes for CASTQNGGYEQYF.